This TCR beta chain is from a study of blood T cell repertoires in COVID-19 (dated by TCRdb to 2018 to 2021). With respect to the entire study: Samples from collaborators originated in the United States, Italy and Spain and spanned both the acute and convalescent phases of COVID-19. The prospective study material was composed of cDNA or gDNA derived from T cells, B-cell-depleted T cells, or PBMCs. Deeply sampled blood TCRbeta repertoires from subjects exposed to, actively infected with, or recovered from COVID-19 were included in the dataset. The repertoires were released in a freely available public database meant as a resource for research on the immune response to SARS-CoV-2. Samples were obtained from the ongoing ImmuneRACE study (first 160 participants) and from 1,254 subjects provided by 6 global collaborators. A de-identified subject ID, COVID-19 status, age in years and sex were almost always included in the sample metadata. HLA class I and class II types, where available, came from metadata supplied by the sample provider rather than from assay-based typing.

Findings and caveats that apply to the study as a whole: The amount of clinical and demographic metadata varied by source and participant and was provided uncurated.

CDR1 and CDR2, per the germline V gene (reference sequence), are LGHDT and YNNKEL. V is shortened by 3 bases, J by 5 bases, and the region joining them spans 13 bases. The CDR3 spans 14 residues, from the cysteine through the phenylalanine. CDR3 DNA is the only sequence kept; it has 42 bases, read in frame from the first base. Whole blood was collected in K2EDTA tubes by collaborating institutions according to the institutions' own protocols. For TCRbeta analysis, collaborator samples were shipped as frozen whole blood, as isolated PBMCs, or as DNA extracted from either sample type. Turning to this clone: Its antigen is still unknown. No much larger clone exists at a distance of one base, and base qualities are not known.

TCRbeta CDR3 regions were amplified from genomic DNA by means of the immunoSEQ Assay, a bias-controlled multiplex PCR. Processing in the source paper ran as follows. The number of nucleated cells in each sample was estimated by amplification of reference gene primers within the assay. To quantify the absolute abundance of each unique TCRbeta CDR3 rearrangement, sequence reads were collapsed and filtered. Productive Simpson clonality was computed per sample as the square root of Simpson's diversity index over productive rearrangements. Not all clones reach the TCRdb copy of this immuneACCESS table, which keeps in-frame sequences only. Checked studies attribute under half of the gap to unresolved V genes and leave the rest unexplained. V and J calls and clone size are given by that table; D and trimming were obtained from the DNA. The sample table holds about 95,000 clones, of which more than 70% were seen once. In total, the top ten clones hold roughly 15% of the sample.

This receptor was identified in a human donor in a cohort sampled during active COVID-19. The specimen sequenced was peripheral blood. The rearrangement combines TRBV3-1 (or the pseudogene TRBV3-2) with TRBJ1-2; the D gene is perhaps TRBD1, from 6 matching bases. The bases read TGTGCCAGCAGCCACCTCAGACAGGCTTATGGCTACACCTTC. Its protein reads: CASSHLRQAYGYTF.